These 15 T cell receptor beta chains share one sample of origin, sequenced in a study of PD-1 blockade in mismatch repair-deficient tumors. The method was immunoSEQ multiplex PCR; TCRdb's version includes in-frame clones alone and lacks a portion of them. The table records about 100,000 clones, 70% to 85% of them present only once. The sample was peripheral blood, taken 36 weeks after starting pembrolizumab. The receptor source for this set is an adult with mismatch repair-deficient cancer.

This rearrangement joins TRBV13 to TRBJ2-1; 9 bases are shared with TRBD2. Germline assignment: CDR1 PRHDT and CDR2 FYEKMQ (reference sequence). The length of the CDR3 is 18 residues. V gave up 1 base and J gave up 5 bases; unmatched junction bases: 12. The CDR3 loop is CASSLVSGGIREDNEQFF. The CDR3 nucleotides are TGTGCCAGCAGCTTAGTTAGCGGGGGAATTCGGGAGGACAATGAGCAGTTCTTC.

The rearrangement uses TRBV6-5 and TRBJ2-7; D is unresolved. Germline assignment: CDR1 MNHEY and CDR2 SVGAGI. V lost 5 bases and J lost 3, with 8 bases in between. This CDR3 spans 12 amino acids. CDR3 in amino acids: CASSRWGYEQYF. The CDR3 DNA reads TGTGCCAGCAGTCGTTGGGGCTACGAGCAGTACTTC.

The V gene is TRBV2, the J gene TRBJ2-2; 8 bases agree with TRBD2. The CDR3 is 16 amino acids. V gave up 4 bases and J gave up 3 bases; unmatched junction bases: 7. Looked up from germline, CDR1 is SNHLY and CDR2 is FYNNEI. This CDR3 reads CASSGVGGGYTGELFF. The CDR3 coding sequence is TGTGCCAGCAGTGGCGTCGGGGGGGGCTACACCGGGGAGCTGTTTTTT. The whole variable domain, filled in from reference TRBV2 and TRBJ2-2, reads EPEVTQTPSHQVTQMGQEVILRCVPISNHLYFYWYRQILGQKVEFLVSFYNNEISEKSEIFDDQFSVERPDGSNFTLKIRSTKLEDSAMYFCASSGVGGGYTGELFFGEGSRLTVL.

The rearrangement uses TRBV7-6 and TRBJ2-3; D unclear. Trimming cost V 2 bases and J 0 bases, with 9 bases left between them. The germline V gene encodes CDR1 SGHVS and CDR2 FNYEAQ. This CDR3 comprises 15 residues. The DNA of the CDR3 is TGTGCCAGCAGCTTACTTTTAACTAGCACAGATACGCAGTATTTT. Residues: CASSLLLTSTDTQYF.

The V and J genes are TRBV4-1 and TRBJ1-5, with 10 nucleotides matching TRBD1. This CDR3 comprises 18 residues. Germline values: CDR1 MGHRA, CDR2 YSYEKL. With 4 bases clipped from V and 0 bases from J, the junction kept 9 bases outside the gene matches. CDR3 loop: CASSPGTGATYSNQPQHF. The CDR3 DNA is TGCGCCAGCAGCCCGGGGACAGGGGCGACTTATAGCAATCAGCCCCAGCATTTT.

The V and J genes are TRBV7-9 and TRBJ1-3; TRBD1 is a possible D gene (6 bases). The CDR3 sequence is 17 residues long. CDR1 and CDR2 (germline): SEHNR, FQNEAQ (reference sequence). V lost 2 bases, J lost 4 bases, and 18 bases lay in between. As DNA, the CDR3 is TGTGCCAGCAGCTTACTCGAGTCTCAGGGGCGCGGAAACACCATATATTTT. Translating it yields CASSLLESQGRGNTIYF.

The CDR3 reads CASSPPTRRYEQYF. The CDR3 nucleotides read TGTGCCAGCTCACCACCTACACGACGATACGAGCAGTACTTC. This sequence joins TRBV18 and TRBJ2-7; D gene uncertain. CDR3 size: 14 residues. V was cut by 0 bases and J by 4 bases, with 10 bases left in between. Germline CDR1 KGHSH, CDR2 LQKENI.

The chain joins TRBV5-1 to TRBJ2-3; 9 nucleotides agree with TRBD1. With V trimmed by 4 bases and J by 2 bases, 5 bases remained unmatched. Per germline, CDR1 SGHRS and CDR2 YFSETQ. This CDR3 is 15 amino acids long. This CDR3 reads CASSLGQGYTDTQYF. In DNA form, the CDR3 reads TGCGCCAGCAGCCTGGGACAGGGATACACAGATACGCAGTATTTT.

The chain couples TRBV27 to TRBJ1-5, with D perhaps matching TRBD1 (6 bases). The CDR3 is 16 residues long. Germline CDR1 and CDR2: MNHEY and SMNVEV (reference sequence). V was shortened by 3 bases and J by 11 bases, with 23 bases between the two germline ends. The DNA for the CDR3 is TGTGCCAGCAGTTTTACAGGGTGGGATAATTTGGCTACCCAGCATTTT. Translating it yields CASSFTGWDNLATQHF.

The genes are TRBV6-1 and TRBJ2-5, with D unclear. This CDR3 has 14 amino acids. V lost 1 base and J lost 5, with 11 bases in between. CDR1 MNHNS and CDR2 SASEGT come from the germline V gene. CDR3: CASSEGSTWETQYF. The CDR3 DNA reads TGTGCCAGCAGTGAAGGATCGACCTGGGAGACCCAGTACTTC.

In regard to this clone: Other DNA sequences within the sample encode an identical CDR3. V is TRBV7-3 and J is TRBJ1-1; D remains unclear. The length of the CDR3 is 14 residues. Trimming left V 2 bases short and J 1 base short, with 8 bases between. CDR1 is SGHTA, CDR2 FQGTGA, per germline. CDR3 region: CASSLSAGNTEAFF. The CDR3 coding sequence is TGTGCCAGCAGCTTATCCGCAGGGAACACTGAAGCTTTCTTT. The entire variable domain, with the rest obtained from reference TRBV7-3 and TRBJ1-1, is as follows: GAGVSQTPSNKVTEKGKYVELRCDPISGHTALYWYRQSLGQGPEFLIYFQGTGAADDSGLPNDRFFAVRPEGSVSTLKIQRTERGDSAVYLCASSLSAGNTEAFFGQGTRLTVV.

The sample holds one count of this clone. The V and J genes are TRBV5-4 and TRBJ2-5; TRBD2 aligns across 7 bases. CDR3 size: 14 residues. J was trimmed by 3 bases and V by 1 base; bases with no gene match: 3. Germline assignment: CDR1 SGHNT and CDR2 YYREEE (reference sequence). The CDR3 here is CASSLRLAEETQYF. CDR3 coding DNA: TGTGCCAGCAGCTTGCGACTAGCAGAAGAGACCCAGTACTTC.

Written as DNA, the CDR3 is TGTGCCAGCAGCCGCCCGGCCCTAGCGGGAGCCACAGATACGCAGTATTTT. It specifies CASSRPALAGATDTQYF. The rearrangement joins TRBV5-5 to TRBJ2-3; 10 bases fit TRBD2. V lost 4 bases to trimming and J lost 2 bases; unmatched junction nucleotides: 10. Germline CDR1 SGHKS, CDR2 YYEKEE (reference sequence). The CDR3 sequence is 17 residues long.

The genes are TRBV6-1 and TRBJ1-1; possibly TRBD1 for D (6 bases). The CDR3 is 14 amino acids. Germline assignment: CDR1 MNHNS and CDR2 SASEGT. Trimming took 6 bases from V and 2 from J, leaving 13 bases between them. The CDR3 DNA reads as TGTGCCAGCAGCAGGGGAGGGTTTAACACTGAAGCTTTCTTT. The encoded protein is CASSRGGFNTEAFF.

This clone was picked up a small number of times. V usage is TRBV9 and J usage is TRBJ2-2; 7 nucleotides agree with TRBD2. The CDR3 is made up of 15 amino acids. With 6 bases clipped from V and 0 bases from J, the junction kept 5 bases outside the gene matches. Germline CDR1 SGDLS, CDR2 YYNGEE. The CDR3 DNA reads TGTGCCAGCACCTCCGGGACTACGAACACCGGGGAGCTGTTTTTT. Amino acid sequence: CASTSGTTNTGELFF.